These 26 T cell receptor beta chains originate from one sample sequenced in a study of blood T cell repertoires in COVID-19. Repertoires were generated with immunoSEQ multiplex PCR, while TCRdb's copy carries only in-frame clones and drops some. The sample includes 130,000 or so clones, around nine tenths of them seen just once. Sequencing input: peripheral blood. The source is a woman between 45 and 60 years old with acute or convalescent COVID-19.

This rearrangement joins TRBV6-2 or TRBV6-3 to TRBJ2-1; TRBD2 matches at 12 bases. Trimming cost V 5 bases and J 8 bases; bases outside gene matches: 7. The CDR3 consists of 15 residues. Per the germline V gene, CDR1 is MNHEY and CDR2 is SVGEGT. CDR3 bases: TGTGCCAGCAGTCTACTAGCGGGGGGTGTCGATGAGCAGTTCTTC. Its translation is CASSLLAGGVDEQFF.

Of note for this clone: Other nucleotide sequences in the sample specify the same CDR3. The chain carries TRBV30 and TRBJ1-4; TRBD1 agrees at 8 bases. Trimming took 5 bases from V and 8 from J; bases not matched to a gene: 1. The CDR3 length is 11 residues. Germline V lookup: CDR1 GTSNPN, CDR2 SVGIG (reference sequence). The CDR3 DNA sequence: TGTGCCTGGGGACAGGGCGAAAAACTGTTTTTT. Translation gives CAWGQGEKLFF.

This CDR3 reads CASSLSRAAPFEQFF. The CDR3 region has the DNA TGCGCCAGCAGCTTGTCGAGGGCAGCTCCGTTTGAGCAGTTCTTC. The chain combines TRBV5-1 with TRBJ2-1; a weak D match, TRBD2 (5 bases). CDR1 is SGHRS and CDR2 is YFSETQ in the germline V gene. The V end was cut by 1 base, the J end by 9 bases, with 17 bases between. This CDR3 comprises 15 residues.

The chain uses TRBV3-1 (or the pseudogene TRBV3-2) and TRBJ1-2; tentative D call: TRBD1 (6 bases). Germline loops: CDR1 LGHDT, CDR2 YNNKEL (reference sequence). The CDR3 has 15 residues. The ends were cut back, 0 bases at V and 8 bases at J, with 16 bases in the middle. The CDR3 sequence: CASSQDLQGLGGYTF. CDR3 sequence (DNA): TGTGCCAGCAGCCAAGATCTGCAGGGGCTTGGAGGCTACACCTTC.

V gene TRBV13 combines with J gene TRBJ2-1; 15 bases are shared with TRBD2. Per the germline V gene, CDR1 is PRHDT and CDR2 is FYEKMQ (reference sequence). This CDR3 comprises 16 residues. V shed 5 bases and J 4 bases; nucleotides not matched to a gene: 3. The CDR3 sequence: CASSMGTSGGYNEQFF. As DNA, the CDR3 is TGTGCCAGCAGCATGGGGACTAGCGGGGGGTACAATGAGCAGTTCTTC.

The V gene is TRBV7-9, the J gene TRBJ2-3, with D possibly matching TRBD2 (5 bases). Germline CDR1 is SEHNR and CDR2 is FQNEAQ (reference sequence). The CDR3 runs to 13 residues. V lost 9 bases, J lost 2 bases, and 12 bases lay in between. This CDR3 is CASQRSLTDTQYF. CDR3 sequence (DNA): TGTGCCAGTCAGCGGAGCCTCACAGATACGCAGTATTTT.

The chain carries TRBV11-3 and TRBJ2-5, with 9 bases fitting TRBD2. V was clipped by 1 base and J by 1 base; unmatched bases: 13. Germline CDR1 SGHNT, CDR2 YENEEA. The CDR3 extends over 19 amino acids. CDR3 DNA: TGTGCCAGCAGCTTAGTGGGGAGCGGGGGGCACTCTCCCCAAGAGACCCAGTACTTC. It specifies CASSLVGSGGHSPQETQYF.

The chain has TRBV19 and TRBJ1-6, with D possibly TRBD1 on 6 matching bases. The CDR3 totals 17 residues. V was shortened by 4 bases and J by 3 bases, with 16 bases between the two germline ends. Per germline, CDR1 LNHDA and CDR2 SQIVND (reference sequence). The CDR3 coding sequence is TGTGCCAGTAGTACCCAGACAGGAAGTTACTATAATTCACCCCTCCACTTT. Amino acids: CASSTQTGSYYNSPLHF.

This chain joins TRBV11-3 and TRBJ2-6; 8 nucleotides line up with TRBD1. The V segment lost 3 bases and the J segment 2 bases; nucleotides outside the gene matches: 6. Germline V CDR1 and CDR2: SGHNT, YENEEA. The CDR3 contains 17 residues. The CDR3 region has the DNA TGTGCCAGCAGCTTCCTCAGGGGGCGAACTGGGGCCAACGTCCTGACTTTC. Translation: CASSFLRGRTGANVLTF.

The chain carries TRBV11-2 and TRBJ1-5; the D is unclear. Per germline, CDR1 SGHAT and CDR2 FQNNGV. The CDR3 has 12 residues. V gave up 2 bases and J gave up 9 bases, with 8 bases separating them. The CDR3 bases are TGTGCCAGCAGCTTATCCGCAGGGCCCCAGCATTTT. Protein: CASSLSAGPQHF. Together with reference TRBV11-2 and TRBJ1-5, the CDR3 gives the full variable domain: EAGVAQSPRYKIIEKRQSVAFWCNPISGHATLYWYQQILGQGPKLLIQFQNNGVVDDSQLPKDRFSAERLKGVDSTLKIQPAKLEDSAVYLCASSLSAGPQHFGDGTRLSIL.

The CDR3 coding sequence is TGCGCCAGCAGCTTGGGGGGTAGGGGTAGCACAGATACGCAGTATTTT. Residues: CASSLGGRGSTDTQYF. The chain links TRBV5-1 to TRBJ2-3; maybe TRBD1 (5 bases). Per the germline V gene, CDR1 is SGHRS and CDR2 is YFSETQ. The CDR3 contains 16 residues. The V end was cut by 0 bases, the J end by 0 bases, with 11 bases between.

The chain uses TRBV15 and TRBJ1-6; TRBD1 aligns across 8 bases. The junction had 8 bases not matched to a gene; V was cut back by 7 bases and J by 9 bases. CDR1 and CDR2 (germline): LNHNV, YYDKDF (reference sequence). The CDR3 consists of 14 residues. DNA of the CDR3: TGTGCCACCAACCTTGACAGGGGAGGTTCACCCCTCCACTTT. Translating it yields CATNLDRGGSPLHF.

The rearrangement joins TRBV7-9 to TRBJ2-3; 13 bases are a match to TRBD2. CDR1 and CDR2 from the germline V gene are SEHNR and FQNEAQ (reference sequence). The CDR3 loop spans 17 amino acids. Trimming at V came to 6 bases and at J to 2 bases, leaving 8 bases not matched to a gene. The CDR3 sequence: CASSPGLAGAHTDTQYF. The CDR3 bases are TGTGCCAGCAGTCCTGGACTAGCGGGGGCACACACAGATACGCAGTATTTT.

The CDR3 is CASSYPTLAGTDTQYF. The CDR3 DNA follows: TGTGCCAGCAGTTACCCCACCCTAGCGGGCACAGATACGCAGTATTTT. This sequence joins TRBV6-6 and TRBJ2-3; 7 bases match TRBD2. Per the germline V gene, CDR1 is MNHNY and CDR2 is SVGAGI (reference sequence). V shed 2 bases and J 1 base; nucleotides not matched to a gene: 6. The CDR3 is 16 residues long.

This chain's CDR3 is CATQTGGQTQYF. CDR3 nucleotide sequence: TGTGCCACCCAGACAGGGGGCCAGACCCAGTACTTC. The chain is built from TRBV25-1 and TRBJ2-5; 10 bases are shared with TRBD1. CDR1 and CDR2 from the germline V gene are MGHDK and SYGVNS. V lost 10 bases to trimming and J lost 6 bases; unmatched junction nucleotides: 5. The CDR3 runs 12 residues.

The chain employs TRBV10-3 and TRBJ2-6, with D unclear. The V end was cut by 2 bases, the J end by 2 bases, with 7 bases between. Germline V gene data show CDR1 as ENHRY and CDR2 as SYGVKD. The CDR3 covers 15 residues. The CDR3 loop reads CAISEGPAGANVLTF. The CDR3 region has the DNA TGTGCCATCAGTGAGGGGCCGGCTGGGGCCAACGTCCTGACTTTC.

V usage is TRBV5-4 and J usage is TRBJ2-1; TRBD1 might be the D (6 bases). Deletions cut 7 bases from V and 5 bases from J, with 13 bases between. The CDR3 contains 13 residues. Germline lookup yields CDR1 SGHNT and CDR2 YYREEE (reference sequence). The CDR3 here is CASLSRGNNEQFF. For the CDR3, the DNA is TGTGCCAGCCTTTCGAGGGGGAACAATGAGCAGTTCTTC.

The chain is built from TRBV24-1 and TRBJ2-2; 8 bases fit TRBD1. CDR1 KGHDR and CDR2 SFDVKD come from the germline V gene. The CDR3 is made up of 16 amino acids. With V trimmed by 0 bases and J by 7 bases, 6 bases remained unmatched. The CDR3: CATSDLQGARIGELFF. For the CDR3, the DNA is TGTGCCACCAGTGATTTGCAGGGGGCGCGTATCGGGGAGCTGTTTTTT.

The rearrangement links TRBV9 to TRBJ2-3; possibly TRBD2 for D (6 bases). Germline V gene sequence: CDR1 SGDLS, CDR2 YYNGEE. This CDR3 has 14 amino acids. The V end was cut by 0 bases, the J end by 5 bases, with 10 bases between. For the CDR3, the DNA is TGTGCCAGCAGCGTAGCCGGGAGAAGAGATACGCAGTATTTT. It codes for CASSVAGRRDTQYF.

The chain is built from TRBV29-1 and TRBJ2-5, with TRBD1 matching over 7 bases. Germline-derived CDR1 and CDR2 are SQVTM and ANQGSEA. The CDR3 is made up of 13 amino acids. Germline trimming cut 3 bases from V and 5 bases from J; bases unmatched to any gene: 6. CDR3 DNA: TGCAGCGTTGAGGGACAGTTCAGGGAGACCCAGTACTTC. Protein sequence: CSVEGQFRETQYF.

The chain has TRBV6-5 and TRBJ1-4; no definite D call. The CDR3 runs to 12 residues. CDR1 and CDR2 (germline): MNHEY, SVGAGI. Trimming removed 0 bases from V and 8 bases from J, with 4 bases in between. The CDR3 loop reads CASSYSEEKLFF. The DNA of the CDR3 is TGTGCCAGCAGTTACTCGGAGGAAAAACTGTTTTTT.

The gene calls are TRBV30 and TRBJ1-4; tentative D call: TRBD1 (6 bases). The ends were cut back, 3 bases at V and 5 bases at J, with 16 bases in the middle. This CDR3 comprises 15 residues. Germline values: CDR1 GTSNPN, CDR2 SVGIG (reference sequence). The CDR3 region is CAWRTRDRRNEKLFF. For the CDR3, the DNA is TGTGCCTGGAGAACTCGTGACAGGAGAAATGAAAAACTGTTTTTT.

J is TRBJ1-2 and V is TRBV20-1, with a possible D match to TRBD1 (5 bases). Germline loops: CDR1 DFQATT, CDR2 SNEGSKA (reference sequence). Trimming cost V 3 bases and J 8 bases, with 16 bases left between them. This CDR3 spans 13 amino acids. The CDR3 region is CSASKETVGGYTF. CDR3 DNA sequence: TGCAGTGCTAGTAAGGAGACAGTCGGCGGCTACACCTTC.

This sequence joins TRBV12-3 or TRBV12-4 and TRBJ1-2; tentative D call: TRBD1 (6 bases). Trimming left V 6 bases short and J 7 bases short, with 12 bases between. The CDR3 covers 12 residues. The CDR3 reads CASSAGVVGYTF. CDR3 DNA sequence: TGTGCCAGCAGCGCAGGGGTGGTTGGCTACACCTTC.

This chain links TRBV6-2 or TRBV6-3 with TRBJ2-6; D uncertain. This CDR3 is built from 16 residues. V was pared by 6 bases and J by 0 bases, with 12 bases between. Germline values: CDR1 MNHEY, CDR2 SVGEGT. The CDR3 is CASSPTRSSGANVLTF. In DNA, the CDR3 is TGTGCCAGCAGCCCCACGCGAAGCTCTGGGGCCAACGTCCTGACTTTC.

For the CDR3, the DNA is TGTGCCAGCAGTTCGCTACGGAATGAGCAGTTCTTC. Protein product: CASSSLRNEQFF. V usage is TRBV6-5 and J usage is TRBJ2-1; D unclear. CDR1 MNHEY and CDR2 SVGAGI come from the germline V gene. Trimming removed 4 bases at V and 7 bases at J, with 8 bases between. This CDR3 spans 12 amino acids.